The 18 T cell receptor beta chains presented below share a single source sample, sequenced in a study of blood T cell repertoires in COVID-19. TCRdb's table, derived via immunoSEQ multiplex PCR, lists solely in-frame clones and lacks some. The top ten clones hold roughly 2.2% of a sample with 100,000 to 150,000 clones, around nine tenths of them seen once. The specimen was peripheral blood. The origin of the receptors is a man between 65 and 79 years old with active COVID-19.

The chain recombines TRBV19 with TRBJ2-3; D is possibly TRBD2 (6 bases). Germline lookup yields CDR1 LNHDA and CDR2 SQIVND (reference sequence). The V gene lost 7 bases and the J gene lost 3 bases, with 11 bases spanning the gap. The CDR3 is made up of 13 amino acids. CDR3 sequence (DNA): TGTGCCAGTACAGGGAGGTGGACAGATACGCAGTATTTT. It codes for CASTGRWTDTQYF.

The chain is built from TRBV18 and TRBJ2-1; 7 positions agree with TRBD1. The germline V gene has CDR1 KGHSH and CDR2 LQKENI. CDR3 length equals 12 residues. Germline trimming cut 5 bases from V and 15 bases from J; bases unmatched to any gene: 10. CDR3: CASSSIPPGGFF. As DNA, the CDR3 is TGTGCCAGCTCAAGCATCCCCCCAGGGGGGTTCTTC.

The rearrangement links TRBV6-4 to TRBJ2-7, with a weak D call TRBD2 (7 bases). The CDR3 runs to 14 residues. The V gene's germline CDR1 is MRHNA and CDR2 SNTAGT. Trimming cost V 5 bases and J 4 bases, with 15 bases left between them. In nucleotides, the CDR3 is TGTGCCAGCAGTCCCGAAGGGGGGGAGTACGAGCAGTACTTC. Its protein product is CASSPEGGEYEQYF.

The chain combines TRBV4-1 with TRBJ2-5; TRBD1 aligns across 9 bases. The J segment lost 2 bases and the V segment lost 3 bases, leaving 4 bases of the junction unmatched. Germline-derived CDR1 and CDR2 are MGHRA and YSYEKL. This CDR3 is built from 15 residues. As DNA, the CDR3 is TGCGCCAGCAGCCAGGGGACAGGGTCACAAGAGACCCAGTACTTC. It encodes CASSQGTGSQETQYF.

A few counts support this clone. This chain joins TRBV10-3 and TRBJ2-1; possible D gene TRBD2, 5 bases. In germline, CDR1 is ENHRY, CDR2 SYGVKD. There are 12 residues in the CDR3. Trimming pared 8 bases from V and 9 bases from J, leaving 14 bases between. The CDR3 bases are TGTGCCATCCGGGCGAGGAGCGGTGAGCAGTTCTTC. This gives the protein CAIRARSGEQFF.

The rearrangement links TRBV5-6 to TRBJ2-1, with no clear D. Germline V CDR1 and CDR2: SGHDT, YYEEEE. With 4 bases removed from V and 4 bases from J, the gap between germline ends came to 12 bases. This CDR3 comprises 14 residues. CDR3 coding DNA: TGTGCCAGCAGCCTGCTTGCGAAATACAATGAGCAGTTCTTC. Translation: CASSLLAKYNEQFF.

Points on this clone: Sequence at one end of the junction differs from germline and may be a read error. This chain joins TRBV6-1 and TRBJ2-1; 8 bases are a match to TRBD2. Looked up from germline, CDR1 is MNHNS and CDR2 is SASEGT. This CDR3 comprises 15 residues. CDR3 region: CASREAGVPYNEQFF. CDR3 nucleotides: TGTGCCAGCAGGGAAGCGGGAGTCCCCTACAATGAGCAGTTCTTC.

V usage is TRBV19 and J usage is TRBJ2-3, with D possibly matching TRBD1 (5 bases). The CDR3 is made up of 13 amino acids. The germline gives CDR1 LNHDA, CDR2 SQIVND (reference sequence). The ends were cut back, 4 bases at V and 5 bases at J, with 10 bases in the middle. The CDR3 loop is CASSTRQRDTQYF. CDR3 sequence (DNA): TGTGCCAGTAGTACCCGACAGCGAGATACGCAGTATTTT.

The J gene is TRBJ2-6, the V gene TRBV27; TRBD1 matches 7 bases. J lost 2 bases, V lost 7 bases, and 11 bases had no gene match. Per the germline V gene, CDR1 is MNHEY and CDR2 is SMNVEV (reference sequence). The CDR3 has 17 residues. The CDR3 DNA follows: TGTGCCAGCACCTCCGGACAGGCATTGACTGGGGCCAACGTCCTGACTTTC. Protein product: CASTSGQALTGANVLTF.

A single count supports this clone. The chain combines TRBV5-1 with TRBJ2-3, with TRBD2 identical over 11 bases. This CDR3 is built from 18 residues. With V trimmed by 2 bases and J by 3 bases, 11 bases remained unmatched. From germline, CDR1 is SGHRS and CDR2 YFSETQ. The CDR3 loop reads CASSFSPSGRTTTDTQYF. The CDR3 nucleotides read TGCGCCAGCAGCTTTAGTCCTAGCGGGAGGACAACGACAGATACGCAGTATTTT.

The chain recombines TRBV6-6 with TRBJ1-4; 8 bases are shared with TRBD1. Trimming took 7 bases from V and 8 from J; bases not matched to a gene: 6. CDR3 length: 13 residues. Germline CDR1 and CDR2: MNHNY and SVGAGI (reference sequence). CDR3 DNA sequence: TGTGCCAGCAATGACAGGGGAGGCGAAAAACTGTTTTTT. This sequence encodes CASNDRGGEKLFF.

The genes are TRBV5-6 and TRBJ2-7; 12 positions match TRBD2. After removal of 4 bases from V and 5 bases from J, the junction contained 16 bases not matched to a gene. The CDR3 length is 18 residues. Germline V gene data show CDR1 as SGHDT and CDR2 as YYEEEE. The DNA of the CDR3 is TGTGCCAGCAGCGGTCCGGTGGGACTAGCGGGTTCGCTAAACGAGCAGTACTTC. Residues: CASSGPVGLAGSLNEQYF. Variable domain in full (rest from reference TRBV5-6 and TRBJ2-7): DAGVTQSPTHLIKTRGQQVTLRCSPKSGHDTVSWYQQALGQGPQFIFQYYEEEERQRGNFPDRFSGHQFPNYSSELNVNALLLGDSALYLCASSGPVGLAGSLNEQYFGPGTRLTVT.

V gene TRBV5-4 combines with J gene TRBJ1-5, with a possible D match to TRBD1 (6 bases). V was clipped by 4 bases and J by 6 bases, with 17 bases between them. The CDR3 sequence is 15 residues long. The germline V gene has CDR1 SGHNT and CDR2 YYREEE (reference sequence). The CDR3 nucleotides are TGTGCCAGCAGCCGCGCCCCAGGGGAGGGTCAGCCCCAGCATTTT. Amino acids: CASSRAPGEGQPQHF.

The CDR3, as DNA: TGTGCCAGCAGCCAAGATGGAATAGCGGGGCCTCGGGACGAGCAGTACTTC. Translating gives CASSQDGIAGPRDEQYF. The chain employs TRBV3-1 (or the pseudogene TRBV3-2) and TRBJ2-7, with 8 bases lining up with TRBD2. The germline V gene encodes CDR1 LGHDT and CDR2 YNNKEL (reference sequence). V dropped 0 bases and J dropped 5; count of bases not matched to a gene: 12. The length of the CDR3 is 17 residues.

The CDR3 bases are TGTGCCAGCAGGCCCGCAGGGGATACGCAGTATTTT. Protein product: CASRPAGDTQYF. The chain uses TRBV5-5 and TRBJ2-3; a weak D match, TRBD1 (5 bases). In germline, CDR1 is SGHKS, CDR2 YYEKEE (reference sequence). Trimming removed 5 bases at V and 6 bases at J, with 10 bases between. The CDR3 is made up of 12 amino acids.

In DNA form, the CDR3 reads TGTGCCAGCAGCTCAACTCCGAGCTCCTACAATGAGCAGTTCTTC. Its protein is CASSSTPSSYNEQFF. The chain joins TRBV11-3 to TRBJ2-1; D is unclear. With 4 bases removed from V and 0 bases from J, the gap between germline ends came to 10 bases. Germline CDR1 SGHNT, CDR2 YENEEA. The CDR3 sequence is 15 residues long.

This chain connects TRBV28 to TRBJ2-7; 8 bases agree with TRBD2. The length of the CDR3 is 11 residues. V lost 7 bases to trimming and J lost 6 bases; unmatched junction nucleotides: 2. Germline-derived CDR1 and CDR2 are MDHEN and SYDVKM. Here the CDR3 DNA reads TGTGCCAGCACCCGGGGGGGCGAGCAGTACTTC. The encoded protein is CASTRGGEQYF.

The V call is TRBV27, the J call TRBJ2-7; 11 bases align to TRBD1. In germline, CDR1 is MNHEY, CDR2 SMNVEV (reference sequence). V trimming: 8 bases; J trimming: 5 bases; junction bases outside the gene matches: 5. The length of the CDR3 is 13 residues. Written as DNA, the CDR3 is TGTGCCAGCGGGACAGGGGGATACCACGAGCAGTACTTC. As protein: CASGTGGYHEQYF.